The following is a T cell receptor beta chain sequence with its context. Original methodology: Amplification of reference gene primers was used by the study to estimate nucleated cell counts. TCRdb's copy holds only in-frame clones and misses some; the assay was immunoSEQ multiplex PCR. The D gene and trimming were derived from the DNA, and the V and J assignments and clone size from that table. The sample records about 320,000 clones, approximately 85% being singletons. This record comes from a study of blood T cell repertoires in COVID-19. Study background: Samples came from the United States, Italy and Spain, spanning acute and convalescent COVID-19. T cells, B-cell-depleted T cells, or PBMCs provided the cDNA or gDNA that served as material.

The germline V and J ends were trimmed by 5 bases and 6 bases, with 14 bases remaining between them. There are 14 residues in the CDR3. Looked up from germline, CDR1 is MDHEN and CDR2 is SYDVKM. Sequences were obtained from peripheral blood. The clonotype comes from a woman aged 45-65 years with acute or convalescent COVID-19. The chain carries TRBV28 and TRBJ1-5; D is perhaps TRBD1 (5 bases). CDR3 region: CASSATGAGQPQHF. The CDR3 nucleotides read TGTGCCAGCAGTGCGACTGGGGCTGGTCAGCCCCAGCATTTT.